What follows are 27 T cell receptor beta chains derived from one specimen sequenced in a study of PD-1 blockade in classical Hodgkin lymphoma. The assay was immunoSEQ multiplex PCR, and TCRdb's table has in-frame clones only and misses some. Among some 100,000 clones, about nine tenths were seen once, and the ten largest hold less than 3%. Each patient's relapse followed autologous stem cell transplantation, and brentuximab vedotin exposure varied. Sequenced here: peripheral blood mononuclear cells (PBMCs), sampled at baseline. These receptors all stem from a human donor with classical Hodgkin lymphoma.

The chain is built from TRBV7-3 and TRBJ2-5, with 12 nucleotides matching TRBD2. Unmatched junction bases numbered 3, after V lost 2 bases and J lost 2 bases. The CDR3 spans 16 residues. Germline V gene data show CDR1 as SGHTA and CDR2 as FQGTGA. DNA of the CDR3: TGTGCCAGCAGCTTAGAACTAGCGGGAGGACAAGAGACCCAGTACTTC. Residues: CASSLELAGGQETQYF.

V is TRBV20-1 and J is TRBJ1-2; D call uncertain. V gave up 5 bases and J gave up 7 bases, with 11 bases separating them. Germline V lookup: CDR1 DFQATT, CDR2 SNEGSKA (reference sequence). This CDR3 comprises 11 residues. The CDR3 sequence is CSAEGYGGYTF. The DNA for the CDR3 is TGCAGTGCTGAGGGATATGGTGGCTACACCTTC.

The rearrangement uses TRBV7-9 and TRBJ2-7; no clear D. The CDR3 spans 15 residues. V was shortened by 5 bases and J by 7 bases, with 21 bases between the two germline ends. The germline CDR1 and CDR2 sequences are SEHNR and FQNEAQ (reference sequence). The CDR3 region has the DNA TGTGCCAGCAGCCCCTCCGTCCCGATCATATGGGAGCAGTACTTC. This gives the protein CASSPSVPIIWEQYF.

The V and J genes are TRBV18 and TRBJ2-5, with 10 bases that match TRBD1. Germline V gene data show CDR1 as KGHSH and CDR2 as LQKENI. The CDR3 length is 15 residues. The V segment lost 0 bases and the J segment 6 bases; nucleotides outside the gene matches: 4. CDR3 in amino acids: CASSPPTGGYQTQYF. As DNA, the CDR3 is TGTGCCAGCTCACCACCGACAGGGGGCTATCAGACCCAGTACTTC.

The V gene is TRBV27, the J gene TRBJ1-2; no firm D call. Germline CDR1 reads MNHEY; CDR2 reads SMNVEV (reference sequence). With 3 bases removed from V and 1 base from J, the gap between germline ends came to 9 bases. The CDR3 consists of 14 residues. CDR3 in amino acids: CASSFTGSNYGYTF. CDR3 nucleotides: TGTGCCAGCAGTTTTACCGGCAGTAACTATGGCTACACCTTC.

The chain uses TRBV5-6 and TRBJ1-1, with 7 bases aligning to TRBD1. From germline, CDR1 is SGHDT and CDR2 YYEEEE. V trimming: 3 bases; J trimming: 6 bases; junction bases outside the gene matches: 2. The CDR3 spans 12 residues. The CDR3 reads CASSSTGAEAFF. The CDR3 nucleotides read TGTGCCAGCAGCTCCACAGGGGCTGAAGCTTTCTTT.

V gene TRBV7-3 combines with J gene TRBJ2-3, with 8 nucleotides matching TRBD1. The germline V gene has CDR1 SGHTA and CDR2 FQGTGA. V shed 1 base and J 9 bases; nucleotides not matched to a gene: 3. The CDR3 is 13 residues long. DNA of the CDR3: TGTGCCAGCAGCTTAAGTCCAGGGGGCACGCAGTATTTT. It translates to CASSLSPGGTQYF.

The V call is TRBV12-5, the J call TRBJ1-2, with 7 bases lining up with TRBD1. The germline gives CDR1 LGHNT, CDR2 FRNRAP. The CDR3 spans 14 residues. J lost 5 bases, V lost 3 bases, and 6 bases had no gene match. CDR3 nucleotide sequence: TGTGCTAGTGGTTTCCAGGGGGAACCTTATGGCTACACCTTC. Its protein is CASGFQGEPYGYTF.

The chain uses TRBV28 and TRBJ2-3; D is perhaps TRBD2 (5 bases). The CDR3 runs to 15 residues. Germline loops: CDR1 MDHEN, CDR2 SYDVKM. The V gene lost 5 bases and the J gene lost 0 bases, with 12 bases spanning the gap. The CDR3 bases are TGTGCCAGCAGTCAGACTACGCCGAGCACAGATACGCAGTATTTT. Encoded protein: CASSQTTPSTDTQYF.

The chain links TRBV5-1 to TRBJ2-1; D is undetermined. Deletions cut 3 bases from V and 0 bases from J, with 16 bases between. Germline loops: CDR1 SGHRS, CDR2 YFSETQ. The CDR3 is made up of 17 amino acids. CDR3 nucleotide sequence: TGCGCCAGCAGCTCCTCTGGCGTGACCAGCTCCTACAATGAGCAGTTCTTC. As protein: CASSSSGVTSSYNEQFF.

This clone was seen just once. The chain employs TRBV7-2 and TRBJ2-3; D remains ambiguous. V lost 5 bases to trimming and J lost 7 bases, with 10 bases between them. The CDR3 has 12 residues. Per germline, CDR1 SGHTA and CDR2 FQGNSA. CDR3 amino acids: CASSPRVNTQYF. CDR3 nucleotide sequence: TGTGCCAGCAGCCCTCGGGTGAATACGCAGTATTTT.

The chain is built from TRBV6-1 and TRBJ2-2; D is unresolved. With 6 bases removed from V and 4 bases from J, the gap between germline ends came to 6 bases. The germline gives CDR1 MNHNS, CDR2 SASEGT. This CDR3 spans 12 amino acids. The DNA of the CDR3 is TGTGCCAGCAGCGTGGGCACCGGGGAGCTGTTTTTT. It yields the protein CASSVGTGELFF.

This clone showed up just once. This chain joins TRBV29-1 and TRBJ2-2, with D perhaps being TRBD1 or TRBD2 (5 bases each). Germline-derived CDR1 and CDR2 are SQVTM and ANQGSEA. The CDR3 totals 14 residues. The CDR3 loop is CSALGTGNTGELFF. The DNA for the CDR3 is TGCAGTGCGTTGGGGACGGGTAACACCGGGGAGCTGTTTTTT.

This chain joins TRBV6-1 and TRBJ2-5; no definite D call. Germline V gene sequence: CDR1 MNHNS, CDR2 SASEGT. The CDR3 sequence is 12 residues long. V was trimmed by 0 bases and J by 5 bases, leaving 4 bases between them. The DNA for the CDR3 is TGTGCCAGCAGTGAAGCCCTTGAGACCCAGTACTTC. It codes for CASSEALETQYF.

This clone showed up just once. DNA for the CDR3: TGTGCCAGCAGTGCCTTACAGCCCCAGCATTTT. Its translation: CASSALQPQHF. The chain is built from TRBV28 and TRBJ1-5; no clear D gene. Deletions cut 5 bases from V and 7 bases from J, with 6 bases between. The germline gives CDR1 MDHEN, CDR2 SYDVKM. The CDR3 consists of 11 residues. Looking up the rest from reference TRBV28 and TRBJ1-5 gives the full variable domain: DVKVTQSSRYLVKRTGEKVFLECVQDMDHENMFWYRQDPGLGLRLIYFSYDVKMKEKGDIPEGYSVSREKKERFSLILESASTNQTSMYLCASSALQPQHFGDGTRLSIL.

The gene calls are TRBV7-2 and TRBJ2-3, with a weak D call TRBD1 (5 bases). This CDR3 has 14 amino acids. V was shortened by 1 base and J by 4 bases, with 9 bases between the two germline ends. CDR1 and CDR2 from the germline V gene are SGHTA and FQGNSA. This CDR3 reads CASSLVGAADTQYF. The DNA of the CDR3 is TGTGCCAGCAGCTTAGTAGGGGCCGCAGATACGCAGTATTTT.

The chain recombines TRBV18 with TRBJ1-1, with 8 bases matching TRBD1. The CDR3 is 18 amino acids. Germline CDR1 reads KGHSH; CDR2 reads LQKENI. J was trimmed by 0 bases and V by 6 bases; bases with no gene match: 15. The CDR3 reads CASSLKQGGGTMNTEAFF. The CDR3 DNA reads as TGTGCCAGCTCCCTCAAACAGGGGGGGGGAACCATGAACACTGAAGCTTTCTTT.

The chain uses TRBV7-7 and TRBJ1-2; D might be TRBD1 (5 bases). The germline gives CDR1 SSHAT, CDR2 FNYEAQ (reference sequence). V was trimmed by 5 bases and J by 2 bases, leaving 12 bases between them. CDR3 length: 14 residues. The CDR3 is CASSPLGVNYGYTF. For the CDR3, the DNA is TGTGCCAGCAGCCCTCTGGGGGTAAACTATGGCTACACCTTC.

The chain joins TRBV30 to TRBJ2-5, with 10 bases aligning to TRBD2. Germline V gene lookup returns CDR1 GTSNPN and CDR2 SVGIG (reference sequence). This CDR3 region has 18 residues. J gave up 5 bases and V 2 bases, and 17 bases lay outside the gene matches. Here the CDR3 reads CAWSRTEREGRWEETQYF. The CDR3 DNA sequence: TGTGCCTGGAGTAGGACAGAGCGGGAGGGCCGGTGGGAGGAGACCCAGTACTTC. Based on the CDR3 plus reference TRBV30 and TRBJ2-5, the full variable domain is SQTIHQWPATLVQPVGSPLSLECTVEGTSNPNLYWYRQAAGRGLQLLFYSVGIGQISSEVPQNLSASRPQDRQFILSSKKLLLSDSGFYLCAWSRTEREGRWEETQYFGPGTRLLVL.

The rearrangement links TRBV7-7 to TRBJ2-1; 10 bases align to TRBD2. The CDR3 is 15 amino acids. J was trimmed by 3 bases and V by 5 bases; bases with no gene match: 4. CDR1 is SSHAT and CDR2 is FNYEAQ in the germline V gene (reference sequence). In DNA, the CDR3 is TGTGCCAGCAGCCCGGGACTAGCGAACTACAATGAGCAGTTCTTC. Protein product: CASSPGLANYNEQFF.

This clone appeared a single time. Distinct nucleotide sequences in the sample also encode this CDR3. The chain combines TRBV6-5 with TRBJ2-3; D gene ambiguous. The CDR3 extends over 13 amino acids. Trimming cost V 0 bases and J 3 bases, with 4 bases left between them. In germline, CDR1 is MNHEY, CDR2 SVGAGI. The CDR3 DNA reads TGTGCCAGCAGTTACTCCCTTACAGATACGCAGTATTTT. It specifies CASSYSLTDTQYF.

The V call is TRBV9, the J call TRBJ2-3; D possibly matches TRBD1 or TRBD2 (5 bases each). The CDR3 runs 15 residues. V gave up 0 bases and J gave up 1 base, with 9 bases separating them. The germline gives CDR1 SGDLS, CDR2 YYNGEE. This chain's CDR3 is CASSVGDRGTDTQYF. CDR3 nucleotide sequence: TGTGCCAGCAGCGTAGGGGACCGCGGCACAGATACGCAGTATTTT.

The chain combines TRBV29-1 with TRBJ1-4; 10 bases align to TRBD1. Trimming cost V 7 bases and J 7 bases; bases outside gene matches: 12. The CDR3 consists of 15 residues. Germline V lookup: CDR1 SQVTM, CDR2 ANQGSEA. In DNA, the CDR3 is TGCAGCGCCCAGACAGGGGGCGGTTTCGGTGAAAAACTGTTTTTT. Encoded protein: CSAQTGGGFGEKLFF.

The J gene is TRBJ1-2, the V gene TRBV30; TRBD1 might be the D (6 bases). Trimming removed 4 bases from V and 0 bases from J, with 21 bases in between. Germline CDR1 GTSNPN, CDR2 SVGIG (reference sequence). There are 17 residues in the CDR3. DNA of the CDR3: TGTGCCTGGACTTGGAAAGGGGGTGGGGGAGCTAACTATGGCTACACCTTC. It encodes CAWTWKGGGGANYGYTF.

This clone was recorded only once. The chain links TRBV19 to TRBJ1-4, with D maybe TRBD1 (6 bases). CDR1 LNHDA and CDR2 SQIVND come from the germline V gene (reference sequence). This CDR3 is 14 amino acids long. The V gene lost 7 bases and the J gene lost 8 bases, with 17 bases spanning the gap. CDR3 DNA sequence: TGTGCCAGTACCCAGGGGTTGTTAAAGGAAAAACTGTTTTTT. This codes for CASTQGLLKEKLFF.

CDR3 amino acids: CASSYSPYTGELFF. DNA for the CDR3: TGTGCCAGCAGTTACTCTCCTTACACCGGGGAGCTGTTTTTT. V gene TRBV6-6 combines with J gene TRBJ2-2; D call uncertain. With 0 bases removed from V and 3 bases from J, the gap between germline ends came to 5 bases. This CDR3 region has 14 residues. Germline CDR1 is MNHNY and CDR2 is SVGAGI (reference sequence).

This chain joins TRBV7-6 and TRBJ2-7; D possibly corresponds to TRBD2 (6 bases). The germline CDR1 and CDR2 sequences are SGHVS and FNYEAQ. V dropped 0 bases and J dropped 6 bases, with 6 bases sitting between them. The CDR3 runs to 12 residues. The CDR3 sequence is CASSLAGGEQYF. CDR3 DNA: TGTGCCAGCAGCTTAGCGGGGGGCGAGCAGTACTTC.